This T cell receptor beta chain was identified during a study of vaccination effects on CD4 cells after COVID-19. Study-wide results and caveats: Few convalescent patients, and no early post-infection timepoints, were available to the study. Both infection-induced and vaccine-induced clones contracted markedly at late post-vaccination timepoints. Within healthy vaccinees, only 1 of 255 vaccine-induced clones displayed cross-reactivity with common cold coronaviruses.

The ends were cut back, 2 bases at V and 3 bases at J, with 14 bases in the middle. This CDR3 is 15 amino acids long. From germline, CDR1 is SGHRS and CDR2 YFSETQ. This clone has just one count. Its specificity is not known. TCRdb's copy holds only in-frame clones and misses some; the assay was immunoSEQ multiplex PCR. The sample includes approximately 26,000 clones, around four fifths of them seen just once. Antigen-specific CD4+ T cells were first expanded with viral peptide pools by the ViraFEST assay and only then sequenced. Cultured cells yielded isolated CD4+ T cells after approximately nine days. It was two doses of either the BNT162b2 or mRNA-1273 vaccine that participants received. Every well housed 2.1 million or so PBMC, which grew in culture alongside around 10 IU/ml IL-2 and around 9.8 ug/ml peptides.

This receptor was obtained from a human donor who received a COVID-19 vaccine. The V and J genes are TRBV5-1 and TRBJ1-1; D is perhaps TRBD1 (6 bases). The material sequenced was CD4+ T cells from PBMCs cultured with HCoV-NL63 spike peptides, taken after COVID-19 vaccination. The CDR3 DNA sequence: TGCGCCAGCAGCTTCTCAAGGGGGGGTGACACTGAAGCTTTCTTT. Translating gives CASSFSRGGDTEAFF.